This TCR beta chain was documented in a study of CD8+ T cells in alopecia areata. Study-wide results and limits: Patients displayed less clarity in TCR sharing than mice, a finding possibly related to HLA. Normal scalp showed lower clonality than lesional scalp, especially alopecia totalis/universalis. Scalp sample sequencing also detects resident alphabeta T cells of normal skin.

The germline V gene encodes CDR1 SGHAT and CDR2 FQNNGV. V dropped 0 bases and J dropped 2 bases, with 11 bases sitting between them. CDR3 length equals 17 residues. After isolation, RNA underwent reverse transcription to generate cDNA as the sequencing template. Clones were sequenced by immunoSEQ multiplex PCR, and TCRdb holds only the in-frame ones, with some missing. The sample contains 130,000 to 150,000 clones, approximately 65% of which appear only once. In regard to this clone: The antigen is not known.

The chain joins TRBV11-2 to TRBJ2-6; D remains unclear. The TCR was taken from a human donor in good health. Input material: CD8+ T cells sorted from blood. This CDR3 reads CASSLDLILAGANVLTF. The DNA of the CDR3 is TGTGCCAGCAGCTTAGATTTAATATTGGCTGGGGCCAACGTCCTGACTTTC.